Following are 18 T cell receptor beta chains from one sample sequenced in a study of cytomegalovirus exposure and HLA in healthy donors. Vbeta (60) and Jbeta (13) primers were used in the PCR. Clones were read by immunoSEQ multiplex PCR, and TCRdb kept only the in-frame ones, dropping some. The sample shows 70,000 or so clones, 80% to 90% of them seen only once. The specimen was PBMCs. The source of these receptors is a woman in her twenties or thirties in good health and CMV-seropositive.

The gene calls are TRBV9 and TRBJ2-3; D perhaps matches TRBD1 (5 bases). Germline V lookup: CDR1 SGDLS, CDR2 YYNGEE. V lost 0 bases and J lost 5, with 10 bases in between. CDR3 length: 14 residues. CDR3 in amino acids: CASSVGQGGDTQYF. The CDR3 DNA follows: TGTGCCAGCAGCGTAGGCCAGGGTGGAGATACGCAGTATTTT. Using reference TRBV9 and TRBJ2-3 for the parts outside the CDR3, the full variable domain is DSGVTQTPKHLITATGQRVTLRCSPRSGDLSVYWYQQSLDQGLQFLIQYYNGEERAKGNILERFSAQQFPDLHSELNLSSLELGDSALYFCASSVGQGGDTQYFGPGTRLTVL.

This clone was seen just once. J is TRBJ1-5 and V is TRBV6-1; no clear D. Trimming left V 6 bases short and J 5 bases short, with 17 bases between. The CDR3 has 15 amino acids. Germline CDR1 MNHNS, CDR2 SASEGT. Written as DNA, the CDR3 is TGTGCCAGCAGACAATTCGGACTGGGAGATCAGCCCCAGCATTTT. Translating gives CASRQFGLGDQPQHF.

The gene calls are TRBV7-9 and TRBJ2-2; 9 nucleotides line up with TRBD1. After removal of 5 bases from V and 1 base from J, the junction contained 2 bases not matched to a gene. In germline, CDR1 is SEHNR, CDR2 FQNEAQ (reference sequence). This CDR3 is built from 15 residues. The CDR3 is CASSTGQGNTGELFF. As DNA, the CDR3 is TGTGCCAGCAGCACGGGACAGGGGAACACCGGGGAGCTGTTTTTT.

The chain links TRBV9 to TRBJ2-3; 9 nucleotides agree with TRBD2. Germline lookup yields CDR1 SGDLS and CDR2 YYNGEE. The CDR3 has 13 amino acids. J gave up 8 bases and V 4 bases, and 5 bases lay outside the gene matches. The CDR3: CASSLLTSGTQYF. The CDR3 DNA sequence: TGTGCCAGCAGCCTGTTGACTAGCGGTACGCAGTATTTT.

DNA of the CDR3: TGTGCCAGCAGCTCACCACCAGCGAGCTCCTACAATGAGCAGTTCTTC. This encodes CASSSPPASSYNEQFF. The V call is TRBV7-9, the J call TRBJ2-1, with D unresolved. With 4 bases removed from V and 0 bases from J, the gap between germline ends came to 13 bases. The CDR3 runs to 16 residues. Germline V lookup: CDR1 SEHNR, CDR2 FQNEAQ (reference sequence). The variable domain in full, with the rest retrieved from reference TRBV7-9 and TRBJ2-1, is DTGVSQNPRHKITKRGQNVTFRCDPISEHNRLYWYRQTLGQGPEFLTYFQNEAQLEKSRLLSDRFSAERPKGSFSTLEIQRTEQGDSAMYLCASSSPPASSYNEQFFGPGTRLTVL.

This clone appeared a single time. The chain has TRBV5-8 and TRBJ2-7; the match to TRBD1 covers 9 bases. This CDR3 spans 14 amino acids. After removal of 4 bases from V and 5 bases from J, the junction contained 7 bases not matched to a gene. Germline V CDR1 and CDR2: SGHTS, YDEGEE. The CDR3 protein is CASSTRTGDNEQYF. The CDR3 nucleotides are TGTGCCAGCAGCACCCGGACAGGGGACAACGAGCAGTACTTC.

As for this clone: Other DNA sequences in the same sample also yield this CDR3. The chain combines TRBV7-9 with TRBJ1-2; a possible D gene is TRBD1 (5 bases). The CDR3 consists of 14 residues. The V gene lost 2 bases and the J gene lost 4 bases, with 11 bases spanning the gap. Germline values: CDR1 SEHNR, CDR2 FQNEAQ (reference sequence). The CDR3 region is CASSLLGLIYGYTF. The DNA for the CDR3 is TGTGCCAGCAGCTTATTGGGACTGATCTATGGCTACACCTTC. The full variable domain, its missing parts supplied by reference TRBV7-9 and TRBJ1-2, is DTGVSQNPRHKITKRGQNVTFRCDPISEHNRLYWYRQTLGQGPEFLTYFQNEAQLEKSRLLSDRFSAERPKGSFSTLEIQRTEQGDSAMYLCASSLLGLIYGYTFGSGTRLTVV.

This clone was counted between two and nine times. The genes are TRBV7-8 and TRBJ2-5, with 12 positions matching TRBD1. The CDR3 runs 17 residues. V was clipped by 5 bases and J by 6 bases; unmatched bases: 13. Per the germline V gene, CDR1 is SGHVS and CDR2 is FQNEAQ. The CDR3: CASSERSGTGGGKTQYF. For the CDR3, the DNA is TGTGCCAGCAGCGAGAGATCCGGGACAGGGGGCGGTAAGACCCAGTACTTC.

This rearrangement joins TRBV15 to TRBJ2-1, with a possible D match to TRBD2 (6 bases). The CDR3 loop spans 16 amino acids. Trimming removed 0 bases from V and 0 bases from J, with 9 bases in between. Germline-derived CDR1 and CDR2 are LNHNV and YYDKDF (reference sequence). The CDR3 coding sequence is TGTGCCACCAGCAGAGATGCGGGACGCTCCTACAATGAGCAGTTCTTC. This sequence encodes CATSRDAGRSYNEQFF.

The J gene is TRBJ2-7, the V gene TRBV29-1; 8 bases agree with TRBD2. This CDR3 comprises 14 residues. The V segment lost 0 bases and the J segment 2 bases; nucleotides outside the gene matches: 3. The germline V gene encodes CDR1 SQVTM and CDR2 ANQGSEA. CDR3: CSVEETSGAYEQYF. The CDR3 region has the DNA TGCAGCGTTGAAGAAACTAGCGGAGCCTACGAGCAGTACTTC.

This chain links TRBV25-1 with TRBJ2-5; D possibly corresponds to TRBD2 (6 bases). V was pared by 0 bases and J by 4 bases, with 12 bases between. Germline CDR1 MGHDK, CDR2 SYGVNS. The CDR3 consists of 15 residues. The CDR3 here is CASSEYASEPETQYF. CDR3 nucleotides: TGTGCCAGCAGTGAATACGCTAGCGAACCAGAGACCCAGTACTTC.

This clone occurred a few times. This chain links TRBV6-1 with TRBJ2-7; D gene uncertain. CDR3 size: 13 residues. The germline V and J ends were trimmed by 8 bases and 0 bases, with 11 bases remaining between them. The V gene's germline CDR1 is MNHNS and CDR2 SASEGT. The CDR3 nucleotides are TGTGCCAGCCGCACAATTAACTCCTACGAGCAGTACTTC. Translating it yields CASRTINSYEQYF.

DNA of the CDR3: TGTGCCAGCAGCTTAGTGGCGGGGTCGGGAAACACCATATATTTT. This codes for CASSLVAGSGNTIYF. The chain combines TRBV7-9 with TRBJ1-3, with D unclear. Germline V lookup: CDR1 SEHNR, CDR2 FQNEAQ (reference sequence). V shed 1 base and J shed 4 bases, with 11 bases lying between them. This CDR3 contains 15 residues. The variable domain in full, completed from reference TRBV7-9 and TRBJ1-3, reads DTGVSQNPRHKITKRGQNVTFRCDPISEHNRLYWYRQTLGQGPEFLTYFQNEAQLEKSRLLSDRFSAERPKGSFSTLEIQRTEQGDSAMYLCASSLVAGSGNTIYFGEGSWLTVV.

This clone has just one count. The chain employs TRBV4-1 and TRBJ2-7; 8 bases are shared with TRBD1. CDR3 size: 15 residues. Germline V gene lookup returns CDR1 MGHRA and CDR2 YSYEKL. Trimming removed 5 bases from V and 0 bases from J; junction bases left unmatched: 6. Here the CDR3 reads CASSSADRASYEQYF. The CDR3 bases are TGCGCCAGCAGCAGCGCGGACAGGGCCTCCTACGAGCAGTACTTC.

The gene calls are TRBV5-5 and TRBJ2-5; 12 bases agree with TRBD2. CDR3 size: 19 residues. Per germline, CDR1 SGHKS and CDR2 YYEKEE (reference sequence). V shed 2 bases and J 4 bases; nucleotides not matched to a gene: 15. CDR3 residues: CASSFRPSGRAGGPETQYF. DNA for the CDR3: TGTGCCAGCAGCTTTCGTCCTAGCGGGAGGGCCGGGGGACCAGAGACCCAGTACTTC.

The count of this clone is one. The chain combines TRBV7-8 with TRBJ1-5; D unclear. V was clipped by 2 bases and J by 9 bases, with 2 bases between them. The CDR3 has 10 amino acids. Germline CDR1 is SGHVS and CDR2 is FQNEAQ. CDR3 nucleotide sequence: TGTGCCAGCAGCTTACGGCCCCAGCATTTT. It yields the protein CASSLRPQHF.

In DNA form, the CDR3 reads TGTGCCAGCAGCCATATTCCCGGGACAGGGGAAAAGACCCAGTACTTC. As protein: CASSHIPGTGEKTQYF. This sequence joins TRBV14 and TRBJ2-5; 10 nucleotides match TRBD1. The CDR3 spans 16 residues. The trim removed 3 bases at V and 6 bases at J, leaving 10 bases unmatched. The germline CDR1 and CDR2 sequences are SGHDN and FVKESK.

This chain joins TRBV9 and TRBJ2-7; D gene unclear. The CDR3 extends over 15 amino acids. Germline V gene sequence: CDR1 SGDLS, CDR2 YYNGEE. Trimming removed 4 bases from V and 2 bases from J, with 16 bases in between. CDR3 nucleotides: TGTGCCAGCAGCCTAAAACTCAGGTATACCTACGAGCAGTACTTC. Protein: CASSLKLRYTYEQYF.